The clone carrying this T cell receptor (beta chain) was observed a few times. The target antigen is unknown. TCRdb reprocessed the 5' RACE reads with MiXCR, giving one entry per CDR3 protein. The sample includes hundreds of thousands of distinct CDR3 sequences, approximately 15% of them seen just once. These data belong to a study of T-cell memory formation after mild COVID-19. Study information: Largely, TCR clusters stayed within a single donor.

The germline gives CDR1 SGHAT, CDR2 FQNNGV. This CDR3 is 15 amino acids long. V was pared by 7 bases and J by 0 bases, with 14 bases between. Overall study findings and caveats: Mainly CM and EM harbored the contracting CD4+ clones; mainly EMRA harbored the CD8+ ones. Second-wave clones reaching peak frequency on day 37 lacked confirmed SARS-CoV-2 specificity. Certain responding clones were present in pre-infection memory, suggesting participation of cross-reactive memory.

The TCR sequence derives from a man aged 18 to 30 who had mild COVID-19 (a few samples of this study predate the infection). Cell type and time point are not known. The chain links TRBV11-2 to TRBJ2-3; a weak D match, TRBD2 (5 bases). Sequenced input: PBMCs or a T cell subset sorted from them (not recorded which). In nucleotides, the CDR3 is TGTGCCAGCAAAAAATCGGGGTGGAGCACAGATACGCAGTATTTT. It specifies CASKKSGWSTDTQYF. Filled out from reference TRBV11-2 and TRBJ2-3, the complete variable domain reads EAGVAQSPRYKIIEKRQSVAFWCNPISGHATLYWYQQILGQGPKLLIQFQNNGVVDDSQLPKDRFSAERLKGVDSTLKIQPAKLEDSAVYLCASKKSGWSTDTQYFGPGTRLTVL.